This entry concerns a single T cell receptor beta chain. Its target is unknown. The junction departs from the called germline gene at one end, perhaps through a read error. The CDR3 runs 15 residues. Looked up from germline, CDR1 is LGHNA and CDR2 is YSLEER. This sample was taken from a study of tumor and adjacent non-tumor tissue in lung cancer. About the research overall: Each sample yielded some 4 million productive TCRbeta reads on average.

The library came from three nested PCR rounds adapted from ARM-PCR protocols. Via MiXCR, TCRdb re-called the multiplex PCR reads, giving one row per CDR3 protein. Among some 100,000 distinct CDR3 sequences, 60% to 80% were seen once, and the ten largest hold roughly 18%. General observations from the study: Compared with tumor, normal lung showed significantly lower TCR diversity. Normal lung showed higher cumulative top 100 clone frequency than tumor.

The template was RNA from unsorted bulk tissue. More than 3 cm separated this lung sample from the edge of the tumor. Between August and November 2014, newly diagnosed, chemotherapy-naive lung cancer patients underwent thoracic surgery in China. Specimen: distant non-tumor lung tissue. This TCR was recovered from a young man with non-small cell lung cancer. The chain links TRBV4-3 to TRBJ2-7; D perhaps matches TRBD1 (6 bases). Here the CDR3 reads CASSQAADSSYEQYF. The CDR3 DNA is TGCGCAAGCAGCCAAGCGGCGGACAGTTCCTACGAGCAGTACTTC.